A selection of T cell receptor beta chains follows, all from one sample in a study of T cell changes during pregnancy in multiple sclerosis. Some clones are missing from TCRdb's copy, which holds only in-frame ones; the method was immunoSEQ multiplex PCR. The data hold tens of thousands of clones, with approximately 90% observed a single time. The specimen was CD4+ T cells from peripheral blood mononuclear cells, collected in the first trimester of pregnancy. All receptors derive from a female donor with multiple sclerosis, enrolled in a pregnancy study. Each CDR3 is given with its conserved first and last residue. A D gene is named only where the DNA matches it firmly. Clone size, where shown, is once, few, many, or a class for clones that have expanded.

TRBV7-2	TRBJ2-7	.	TRBD2	CASSWTSGTEQYF	TGTGCCAGCAGCTGGACTAGCGGGACCGAGCAGTACTTC
TRBV11-2	TRBJ2-2	.	.	CASSLGRGYTGELFF	TGTGCCAGCAGCTTAGGGAGGGGTTACACCGGGGAGCTGTTTTTT
TRBV7-2	TRBJ1-3	.	.	CASSGSGGGNTIYF	TGTGCCAGCAGCGGGAGTGGTGGAGGAAACACCATATATTTT
TRBV5-1	TRBJ2-5	.	.	CASSGAEQETQYF	TGCGCCAGCAGCGGGGCGGAGCAAGAGACCCAGTACTTC
TRBV11-1	TRBJ2-2	.	.	CASRPQETGELFF	TGTGCCAGCAGACCGCAGGAAACCGGGGAGCTGTTTTTT
TRBV19	TRBJ1-1	.	.	CASSIYSMNTEAFF	TGTGCCAGTAGTATATACAGTATGAACACTGAAGCTTTCTTT
TRBV10-3	TRBJ2-7	.	TRBD1	CAILPGQGNYEQYF	TGTGCCATCTTACCTGGACAGGGGAACTACGAGCAGTACTTC
TRBV5-8	TRBJ1-1	.	TRBD1	CASSSTGGVSTEAFF	TGTGCCAGCAGCTCGACAGGGGGCGTGAGCACTGAAGCTTTCTTT
TRBV7-8	TRBJ1-4	.	TRBD1	CASSPIDRASATNEKLFF	TGTGCCAGCAGCCCGATAGACAGGGCGAGTGCAACTAATGAAAAACTGTTTTTT
TRBV14	TRBJ2-1	.	.	CASSQTPNLEQFF	TGTGCCAGCAGCCAAACTCCCAATCTTGAGCAGTTCTTC
TRBV6-1	TRBJ1-4	.	.	CASRLARPGEKLFF	TGTGCCAGCAGACTAGCCAGGCCGGGGGAAAAACTGTTTTTT
TRBV4-1	TRBJ1-3	.	.	CASSPALVGKGNTIYF	TGCGCCAGCAGCCCCGCACTAGTTGGGAAAGGAAACACCATATATTTT
TRBV7-2	TRBJ2-1	once	.	CASSPAETYNEQFF	TGTGCCAGCAGCCCCGCGGAGACCTACAATGAGCAGTTCTTC
TRBV19	TRBJ1-2	few	.	CASSIRASAGGYTF	TGTGCCAGTAGTATCCGTGCCTCCGCAGGCGGCTACACCTTC
TRBV15	TRBJ1-5	.	TRBD1	CATSSQGGAQHF	TGTGCCACCAGCAGTCAGGGGGGAGCCCAGCATTTT
TRBV7-9	TRBJ1-1	.	.	CASSTLNTEAFF	TGTGCCAGCAGCACACTGAACACTGAAGCTTTCTTT
TRBV2	TRBJ1-1	.	TRBD1	CASSGQGNTEAFF	TGTGCCAGCAGTGGACAGGGAAACACTGAAGCTTTCTTT